A single TCR beta chain is shown here with its context. Produced via immunoSEQ multiplex PCR; TCRdb's table is partial and in-frame only. The profile shows around 120,000 clones, roughly 90% of them singletons. This sample was included in a study of T cell responses to AZD1222 COVID-19 vaccine. For the study at large: Timing groups of about 4 and about 12 weeks for second doses were pooled.

This clonotype was sampled from an adult in good health. Sequencing used peripheral blood, obtained on day 0 of AZD1222 vaccination.

The CDR3 loop is CASSLTPDPFQPQHF. The CDR3 nucleotides read TGTGCCAGCAGTTTAACCCCTGACCCATTTCAGCCCCAGCATTTT. The chain joins TRBV27 to TRBJ1-5; D unresolved. CDR3 length: 15 residues. V was pared by 2 bases and J by 6 bases, with 14 bases between. Germline V gene data show CDR1 as MNHEY and CDR2 as SMNVEV (reference sequence).